The 7 T cell receptor beta chains below were found in one sample sequenced in a study of Ad26.COV2.S vaccination and SARS-CoV-2 variants. Clones were sequenced by immunoSEQ multiplex PCR, and TCRdb holds only the in-frame ones, with some missing. The sample carries approximately 350,000 clones, around 86% recorded once. The treatment was: roughly 20 received Ad26.COV2.S at low or high dose, single or two shots; about 5 received placebo; per-sample allocation not given. The investigators took samples on day 63 after the first vaccine or placebo injection. The specimen comprised peripheral blood, sampled in a trial of Ad26.COV2.S vaccine versus placebo. These receptors all come from a person aged 18-65 years who received the Ad26.COV2.S COVID-19 vaccine or a placebo.

This chain's CDR3 is CASQGGTEAFF. Here the CDR3 DNA reads TGTGCGTCACAGGGGGGCACTGAAGCTTTCTTT. The chain links TRBV30 to TRBJ1-1, with 8 positions matching TRBD1. Per germline, CDR1 GTSNPN and CDR2 SVGIG (reference sequence). The CDR3 runs 11 residues. The full variable domain, its missing parts supplied by reference TRBV30 and TRBJ1-1, is SQTIHQWPATLVQPVGSPLSLECTVEGTSNPNLYWYRQAAGRGLQLLFYSVGIGQISSEVPQNLSASRPQDRQFILSSKKLLLSDSGFYLCASQGGTEAFFGQGTRLTVV.

Written as DNA, the CDR3 is TGTGCCAGCAGCGCAGGCACAGGGGGCGCCGGCAATCAGCCCCAGCATTTT. Protein product: CASSAGTGGAGNQPQHF. The chain employs TRBV9 and TRBJ1-5, with 9 bases lining up with TRBD1. CDR3 length equals 17 residues. CDR1 and CDR2 (germline): SGDLS, YYNGEE. Germline trimming cut 3 bases from V and 2 bases from J; bases unmatched to any gene: 9.

The chain couples TRBV6-5 to TRBJ2-2; 10 nucleotides line up with TRBD1. The CDR3 runs to 16 residues. Trimming cost V 4 bases and J 7 bases; bases outside gene matches: 9. Looked up from germline, CDR1 is MNHEY and CDR2 is SVGAGI. The CDR3 loop is CASSSLGTGVSGELFF. In DNA form, the CDR3 reads TGTGCCAGCAGTTCTCTCGGGACAGGGGTCAGCGGGGAGCTGTTTTTT.

The rearrangement joins TRBV23-1 to TRBJ2-7; D is perhaps TRBD1 or TRBD2 (7 bases each). TRBV23-1 is assigned to the ORF class and has an uncertain function. V was shortened by 0 bases and J by 2 bases, with 17 bases between the two germline ends. The CDR3 is 17 residues long. CDR3 amino acids: CASSQSPPGGGPYEQYF. The CDR3 coding sequence is TGCGCCAGCAGTCAATCTCCCCCAGGGGGGGGCCCCTACGAGCAGTACTTC.

A remark on this clone: Other nucleotide sequences in the sample specify the same CDR3. CDR3 in DNA: TGTGCCAGCAGTTTTCGCGGCACTGAAGCTTTCTTT. It yields the protein CASSFRGTEAFF. The V call is TRBV27, the J call TRBJ1-1; the D is unclear. Germline assignment: CDR1 MNHEY and CDR2 SMNVEV (reference sequence). This CDR3 has 12 residues. Trimming stripped 3 bases from V and 4 bases from J, with 6 bases between.

The count of this clone is one. This specimen includes other DNA sequences encoding the same CDR3. The chain employs TRBV11-3 and TRBJ2-2; possibly TRBD2 for D (6 bases). The germline CDR1 and CDR2 sequences are SGHNT and YENEEA. Between the trimmed V and J ends, which lost 3 bases and 2 bases, there was a span of 10 bases. This CDR3 region has 15 residues. The CDR3 region is CASSFGGPNTGELFF. The CDR3 coding sequence is TGTGCCAGCAGCTTTGGAGGGCCCAACACCGGGGAGCTGTTTTTT.

This clone occurred a few times. The V call is TRBV4-1, the J call TRBJ2-2; 7 bases match TRBD1. The V gene's germline CDR1 is MGHRA and CDR2 YSYEKL. The CDR3 has 15 residues. The junction had 9 bases not matched to a gene; V was cut back by 5 bases and J by 6 bases. The chain's CDR3 is CASSSHTGAAGELFF. DNA for the CDR3: TGCGCCAGCAGCTCTCACACAGGGGCGGCCGGGGAGCTGTTTTTT.